The rows below give T cell receptor beta chains drawn from one sample of a study of blood T cells in healthy people across ages. In TCRdb, the 5' RACE reads were re-called with MiXCR into one record per CDR3 protein. There are about 1,500,000 distinct CDR3 sequences in the sample; around 39% occur only once, and roughly 7.9% lies in the top ten. The sequencing sample was made of blood. These receptors were taken from a young woman in good health. The CDR3 runs from the conserved cysteine through the conserved F or W. D genes are given only for firm matches. Part of the rows lack a size; the others show once, few, many or a class for expanded clones.

15 | TRBJ1-3 | NA | TRBV5-1 | NA | CASSLGQTSGNTIYF | TGCGCCAGCAGCTTGGGGCAGACGTCTGGAAACACCATATATTTT
14 | TRBJ1-4 | TRBD1 | TRBV12-3/TRBV12-4 | NA | CASSATGGREKLFF | TGTGCCAGCAGTGCGACAGGGGGGCGTGAAAAACTGTTTTTT
14 | TRBJ1-5 | TRBD1 | TRBV2 | many | CASRGDSSNQPQHF | TGTGCCAGCAGGGGGGACAGTAGCAATCAGCCCCAGCATTTT
16 | TRBJ2-1 | TRBD2 | TRBV3-1 | NA | CASSQGTSGSGNEQFF | TGTGCCAGCAGCCAAGGGACTAGCGGGAGTGGGAATGAGCAGTTCTTC
15 | TRBJ2-7 | TRBD1 | TRBV6-2/TRBV6-3 | NA | CPSSHGTGGPYEQYF | TGTCCCAGCAGTCACGGGACAGGGGGTCCCTACGAGCAGTACTTC
15 | TRBJ2-3 | NA | TRBV23-1 | NA | CASSQSQGEADTQYF | TGCGCCAGCAGTCAATCGCAGGGGGAGGCAGATACGCAGTATTTT
14 | TRBJ2-7 | TRBD2 | TRBV29-1 | many | CSARTSVSSYEQYF | TGCAGCGCTCGGACTAGTGTCAGCTCCTACGAGCAGTACTTC
12 | TRBJ1-5 | NA | TRBV29-1 | NA | CSVGRSNQPQHF | TGCAGCGTTGGGCGGTCCAATCAGCCCCAGCATTTT
13 | TRBJ2-3 | NA | TRBV12-3/TRBV12-4 | NA | CASSFEGGDTQYF | TGTGCCAGCAGTTTTGAGGGGGGGGATACGCAGTATTTT
16 | TRBJ2-1 | TRBD2 | TRBV6-1 | many | CASSDGAGGAYNEQFF | TGTGCCAGCAGTGATGGGGCGGGGGGGGCCTACAATGAGCAGTTCTTC
12 | TRBJ2-1 | TRBD2 | TRBV24-1 | few | CATSPSGNVQFF | TGTGCCACCAGCCCTAGCGGGAACGTGCAGTTCTTC
14 | TRBJ2-3 | NA | TRBV20-1 | NA | CSARDPGATDTQYF | TGCAGTGCTAGAGATCCGGGGGCCACAGATACGCAGTATTTT
12 | TRBJ1-4 | NA | TRBV9 | few | CASSDANEKLFF | TGTGCCAGCAGCGACGCTAATGAAAAACTGTTTTTT
16 | TRBJ2-7 | TRBD2 | TRBV20-1 | once | CSARPRLAGVLNEQYF | TGCAGTGCTAGACCTAGACTAGCGGGGGTCCTCAATGAGCAGTACTTC
15 | TRBJ2-1 | TRBD1 | TRBV6-5 | NA | CASRTRDRAYNEQFF | TGTGCCAGCAGGACCCGGGACAGGGCCTACAATGAGCAGTTCTTC
16 | TRBJ2-1 | TRBD2 | TRBV20-1 | NA | CSASAGLDQGYNEQFF | TGCAGTGCTAGCGCAGGACTAGATCAGGGCTACAATGAGCAGTTCTTC
14 | TRBJ1-2 | NA | TRBV10-2 | few | CASSDPGWDGGYTF | TGCGCCAGCAGTGACCCAGGGTGGGATGGAGGCTACACCTTC
15 | TRBJ1-2 | TRBD1 | TRBV5-1 | NA | CASSLAGQADYGYTF | TGCGCCAGCAGCTTGGCGGGACAGGCGGACTATGGCTACACCTTC
14 | TRBJ2-3 | NA | TRBV10-3 | few | CAITSTGAGDTQYF | TGTGCCATCACAAGTACTGGGGCGGGAGATACGCAGTATTTT
18 | TRBJ1-2 | NA | TRBV27 | NA | CASSLWGGAGVANYGYTF | TGTGCCAGCAGTTTATGGGGAGGGGCAGGTGTAGCTAACTATGGCTACACCTTC
13 | TRBJ1-5 | NA | TRBV28 | few | CASIRGSNQPQHF | TGTGCCAGCATCCGAGGTAGCAATCAGCCCCAGCATTTT
15 | TRBJ2-5 | TRBD2 | TRBV15 | few | CATSRDNAGGETQYF | TGTGCCACCAGCAGAGATAACGCGGGAGGAGAGACCCAGTACTTC
14 | TRBJ1-2 | TRBD1 | TRBV20-1 | NA | CSARRGQGLEGYTF | TGCAGTGCTAGAAGGGGACAGGGACTTGAAGGCTACACCTTC
15 | TRBJ2-7 | NA | TRBV7-9 | once | CASSPVVREVNEQYF | TGTGCCAGCAGCCCCGTGGTCAGGGAGGTAAACGAGCAGTACTTC
16 | TRBJ2-4 | NA | TRBV3-1 | NA | CASSQVLSEGKNIQYF | TGTGCCAGCAGCCAAGTCTTGTCTGAGGGCAAAAACATTCAGTACTTC
14 | TRBJ2-5 | NA | TRBV2 | NA | CASRVDLTQETQYF | TGTGCCAGCAGGGTCGACCTGACTCAAGAGACCCAGTACTTC
13 | TRBJ1-1 | NA | TRBV7-9 | NA | CASSLGDDTEAFF | TGTGCCAGCAGCCTAGGGGATGACACTGAAGCTTTCTTT
15 | TRBJ2-7 | NA | TRBV11-2 | NA | CASSSLQGPRGEQYF | TGTGCCAGCAGCTCCCTACAGGGCCCCCGGGGCGAGCAGTACTTC
14 | TRBJ2-1 | NA | TRBV7-9 | NA | CASSFPPGYNEQFF | TGTGCCAGCAGCTTCCCGCCGGGGTACAATGAGCAGTTCTTC
13 | TRBJ2-7 | NA | TRBV6-2/TRBV6-3 | many | CASSRTAPYEQYF | TGTGCCAGCAGCCGGACAGCCCCCTACGAGCAGTACTTC
14 | TRBJ2-7 | NA | TRBV6-1 | NA | CASRTREQGYEQYF | TGTGCCAGCAGAACGAGGGAACAGGGCTACGAGCAGTACTTC
15 | TRBJ2-7 | NA | TRBV4-1 | NA | CASSQGGDSYYEQYF | TGCGCCAGCAGCCAAGGGGGGGACAGTTATTACGAGCAGTACTTC
17 | TRBJ2-2 | TRBD2 | TRBV5-1 | few | CASSYGLAGGRTGELFF | TGCGCCAGCAGCTACGGACTAGCGGGGGGCCGCACCGGGGAGCTGTTTTTT
18 | TRBJ2-4 | NA | TRBV6-2/TRBV6-3 | few | CASSYSRALAQAENIQYF | TGTGCCAGCAGTTACTCGAGGGCCCTAGCGCAGGCCGAAAACATTCAGTACTTC
12 | TRBJ1-1 | NA | TRBV5-1 | NA | CASSLKGTEAFF | TGCGCCAGCAGCTTAAAGGGCACTGAAGCTTTCTTT
13 | TRBJ1-2 | TRBD1 | TRBV7-9 | NA | CANRGDRDSGYTF | TGTGCCAACCGGGGGGACAGGGATTCTGGCTACACCTTC
10 | TRBJ2-1 | NA | TRBV2 | few | CASSSLREFF | TGTGCCAGCAGTTCACTTCGGGAGTTCTTC
15 | TRBJ1-3 | NA | TRBV11-2 | NA | CASSVRGNSGNTIYF | TGTGCCAGCAGCGTCCGGGGAAATTCTGGAAACACCATATATTTT
14 | TRBJ1-5 | NA | TRBV12-5 | NA | CASGLVQVWQPQHF | TGTGCTAGTGGTTTGGTTCAGGTGTGGCAGCCCCAGCATTTT